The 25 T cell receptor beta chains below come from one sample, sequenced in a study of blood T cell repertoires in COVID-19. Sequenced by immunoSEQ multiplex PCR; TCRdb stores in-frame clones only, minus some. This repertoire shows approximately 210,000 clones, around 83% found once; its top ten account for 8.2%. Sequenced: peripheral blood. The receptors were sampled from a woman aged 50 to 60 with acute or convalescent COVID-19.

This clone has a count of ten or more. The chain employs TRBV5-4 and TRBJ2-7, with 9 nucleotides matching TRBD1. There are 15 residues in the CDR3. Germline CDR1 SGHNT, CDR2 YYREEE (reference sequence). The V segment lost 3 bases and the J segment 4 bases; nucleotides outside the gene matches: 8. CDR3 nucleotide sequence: TGTGCCAGCAGCTATCCGGGACAGGGATATTACGAGCAGTACTTC. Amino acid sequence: CASSYPGQGYYEQYF.

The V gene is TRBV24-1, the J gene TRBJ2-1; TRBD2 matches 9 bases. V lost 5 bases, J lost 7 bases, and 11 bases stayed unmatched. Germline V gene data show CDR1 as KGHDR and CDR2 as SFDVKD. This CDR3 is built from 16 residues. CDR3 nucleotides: TGTGCCACCAGTGGGGCTAGCGGGATTACGGGGAATGAGCAGTTCTTC. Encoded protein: CATSGASGITGNEQFF.

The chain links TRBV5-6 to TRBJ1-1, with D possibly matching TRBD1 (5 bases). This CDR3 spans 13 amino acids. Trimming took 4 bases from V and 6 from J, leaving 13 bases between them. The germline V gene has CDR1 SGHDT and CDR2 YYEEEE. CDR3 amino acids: CASSPQGFAEAFF. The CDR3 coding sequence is TGTGCCAGCAGCCCGCAGGGTTTCGCTGAAGCTTTCTTT. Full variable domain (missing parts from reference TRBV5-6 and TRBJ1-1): DAGVTQSPTHLIKTRGQQVTLRCSPKSGHDTVSWYQQALGQGPQFIFQYYEEEERQRGNFPDRFSGHQFPNYSSELNVNALLLGDSALYLCASSPQGFAEAFFGQGTRLTVV.

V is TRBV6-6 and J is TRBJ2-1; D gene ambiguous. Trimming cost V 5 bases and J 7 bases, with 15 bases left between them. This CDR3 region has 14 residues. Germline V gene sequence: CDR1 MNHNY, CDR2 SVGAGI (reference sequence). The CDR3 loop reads CASSDPYLENEQFF. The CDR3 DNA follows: TGTGCCAGCAGTGACCCATATCTAGAGAATGAGCAGTTCTTC.

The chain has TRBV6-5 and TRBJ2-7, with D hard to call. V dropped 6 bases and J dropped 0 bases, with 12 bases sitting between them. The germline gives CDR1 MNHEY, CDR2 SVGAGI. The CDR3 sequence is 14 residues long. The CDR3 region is CASRNRQSSYEQYF. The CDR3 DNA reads TGTGCCAGCAGGAACAGACAAAGCTCCTACGAGCAGTACTTC.

This chain's CDR3 is CASRDTTPYEQYF. CDR3 sequence (DNA): TGTGCCAGCAGGGACACTACACCCTACGAGCAGTACTTC. This chain links TRBV28 with TRBJ2-7; possibly TRBD1 for D (5 bases). CDR1 is MDHEN and CDR2 is SYDVKM in the germline V gene. V was clipped by 6 bases and J by 2 bases, with 11 bases between them. This CDR3 has 13 amino acids.

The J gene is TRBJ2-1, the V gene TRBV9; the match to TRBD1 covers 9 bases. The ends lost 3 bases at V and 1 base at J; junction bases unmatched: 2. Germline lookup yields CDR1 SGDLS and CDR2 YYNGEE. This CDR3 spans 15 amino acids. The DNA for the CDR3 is TGTGCCAGCAGCGCCGGGACAGGGTCCTACAATGAGCAGTTCTTC. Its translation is CASSAGTGSYNEQFF.

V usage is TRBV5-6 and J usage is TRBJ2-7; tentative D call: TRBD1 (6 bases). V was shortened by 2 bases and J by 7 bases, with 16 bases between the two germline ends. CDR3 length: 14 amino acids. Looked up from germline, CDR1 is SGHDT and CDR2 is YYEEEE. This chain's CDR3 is CASSFQGRHGEQYF. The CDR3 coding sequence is TGTGCCAGCAGCTTCCAGGGGCGCCATGGAGAGCAGTACTTC.

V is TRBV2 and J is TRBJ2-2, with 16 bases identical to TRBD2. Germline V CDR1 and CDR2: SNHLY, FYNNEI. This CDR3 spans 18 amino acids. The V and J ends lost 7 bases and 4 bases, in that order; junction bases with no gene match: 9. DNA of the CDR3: TGTGCCAGCATAGCGGGACTAGCGGGAGGGCGCCGCACCGGGGAGCTGTTTTTT. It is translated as CASIAGLAGGRRTGELFF.

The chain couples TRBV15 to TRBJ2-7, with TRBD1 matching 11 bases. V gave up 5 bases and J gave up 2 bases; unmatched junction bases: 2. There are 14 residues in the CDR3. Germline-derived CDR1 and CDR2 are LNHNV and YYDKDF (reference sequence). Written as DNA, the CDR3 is TGTGCCACCAGCCGGGACAGGGGGGCCTACGAGCAGTACTTC. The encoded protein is CATSRDRGAYEQYF.

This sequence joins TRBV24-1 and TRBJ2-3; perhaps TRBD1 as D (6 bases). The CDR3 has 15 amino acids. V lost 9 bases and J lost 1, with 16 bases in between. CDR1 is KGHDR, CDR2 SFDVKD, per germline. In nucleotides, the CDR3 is TGTGCCACCTCCAAGGACAGTTCTCGCACAGATACGCAGTATTTT. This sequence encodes CATSKDSSRTDTQYF.

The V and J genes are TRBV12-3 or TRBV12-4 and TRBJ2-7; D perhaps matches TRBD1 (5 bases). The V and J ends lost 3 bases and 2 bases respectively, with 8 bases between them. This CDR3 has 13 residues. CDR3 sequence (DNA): TGTGCCAGCAGTTTCAACAGGCCCTACGAGCAGTACTTC. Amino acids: CASSFNRPYEQYF.

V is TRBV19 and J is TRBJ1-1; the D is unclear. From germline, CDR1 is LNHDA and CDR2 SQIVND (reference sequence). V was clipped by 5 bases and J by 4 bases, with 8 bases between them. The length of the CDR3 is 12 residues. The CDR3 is CASSGEFTEAFF. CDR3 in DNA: TGTGCCAGTAGTGGAGAGTTCACTGAAGCTTTCTTT. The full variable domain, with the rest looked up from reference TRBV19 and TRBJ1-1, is DGGITQSPKYLFRKEGQNVTLSCEQNLNHDAMYWYRQDPGQGLRLIYYSQIVNDFQKGDIAEGYSVSREKKESFPLTVTSAQKNPTAFYLCASSGEFTEAFFGQGTRLTVV.

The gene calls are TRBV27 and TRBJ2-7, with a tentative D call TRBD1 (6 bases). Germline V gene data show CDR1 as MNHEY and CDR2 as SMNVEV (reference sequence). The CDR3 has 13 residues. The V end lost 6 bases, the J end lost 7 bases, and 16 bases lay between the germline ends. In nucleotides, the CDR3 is TGTGCCAGCAGAGGACAGCTTGCCGAAGAGCAGTACTTC. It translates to CASRGQLAEEQYF.

Written as DNA, the CDR3 is TGTGCCACCAGTGTTCGTCTGAGTTCGAGCACAGATACGCAGTATTTT. Translating it yields CATSVRLSSSTDTQYF. The V call is TRBV24-1, the J call TRBJ2-3; no definite D call. CDR1 and CDR2 from the germline V gene are KGHDR and SFDVKD. CDR3 length: 16 amino acids. Trimming removed 5 bases from V and 0 bases from J, with 14 bases in between.

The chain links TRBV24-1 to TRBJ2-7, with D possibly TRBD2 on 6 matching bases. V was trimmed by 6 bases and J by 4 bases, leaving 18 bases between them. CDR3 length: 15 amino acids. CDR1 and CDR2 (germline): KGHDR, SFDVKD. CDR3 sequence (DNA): TGTGCCACCAGTCGCGGGACCTCGTGGTCTTACGAGCAGTACTTC. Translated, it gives CATSRGTSWSYEQYF.

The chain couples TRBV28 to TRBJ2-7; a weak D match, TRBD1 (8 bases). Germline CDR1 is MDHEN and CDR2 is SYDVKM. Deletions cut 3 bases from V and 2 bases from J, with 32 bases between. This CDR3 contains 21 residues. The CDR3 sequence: CASSLMDRVYWRESSTYEQYF. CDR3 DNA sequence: TGTGCCAGCAGTTTGATGGACAGGGTTTATTGGCGGGAGAGTTCGACCTACGAGCAGTACTTC. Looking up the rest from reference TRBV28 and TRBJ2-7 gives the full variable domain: DVKVTQSSRYLVKRTGEKVFLECVQDMDHENMFWYRQDPGLGLRLIYFSYDVKMKEKGDIPEGYSVSREKKERFSLILESASTNQTSMYLCASSLMDRVYWRESSTYEQYFGPGTRLTVT.

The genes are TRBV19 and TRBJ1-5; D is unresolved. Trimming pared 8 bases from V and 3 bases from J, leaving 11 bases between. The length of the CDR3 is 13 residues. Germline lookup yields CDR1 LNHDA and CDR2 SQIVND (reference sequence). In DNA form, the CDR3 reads TGTGCCAGTCAATCCGGGTACAATCAGCCCCAGCATTTT. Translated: CASQSGYNQPQHF.

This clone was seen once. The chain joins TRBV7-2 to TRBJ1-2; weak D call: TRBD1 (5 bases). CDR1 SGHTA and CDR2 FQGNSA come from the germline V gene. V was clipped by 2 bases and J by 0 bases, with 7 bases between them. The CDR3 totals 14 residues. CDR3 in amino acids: CASSLSGTNYGYTF. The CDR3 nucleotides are TGTGCCAGCAGCTTATCAGGGACTAACTATGGCTACACCTTC.

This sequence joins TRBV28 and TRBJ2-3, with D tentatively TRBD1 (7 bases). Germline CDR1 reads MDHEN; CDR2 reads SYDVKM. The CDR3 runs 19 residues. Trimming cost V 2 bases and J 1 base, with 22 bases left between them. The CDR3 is CASSLIRQGLPLRTDTQYF. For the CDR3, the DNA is TGTGCCAGCAGTTTAATTAGACAGGGACTCCCTTTACGCACAGATACGCAGTATTTT.

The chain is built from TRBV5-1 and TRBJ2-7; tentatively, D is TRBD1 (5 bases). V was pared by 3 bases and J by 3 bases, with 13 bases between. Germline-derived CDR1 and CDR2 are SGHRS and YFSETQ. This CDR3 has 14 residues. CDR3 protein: CASSSKIDSYEQYF. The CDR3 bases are TGCGCCAGCAGCTCCAAGATTGACAGCTACGAGCAGTACTTC.

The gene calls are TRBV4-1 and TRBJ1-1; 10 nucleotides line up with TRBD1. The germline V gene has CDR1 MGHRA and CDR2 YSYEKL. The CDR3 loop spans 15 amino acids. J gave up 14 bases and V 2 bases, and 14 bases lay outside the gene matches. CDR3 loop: CASSQIPGTGEVEFF. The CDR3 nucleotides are TGCGCCAGCAGCCAAATACCCGGGACAGGGGAAGTGGAGTTCTTT.

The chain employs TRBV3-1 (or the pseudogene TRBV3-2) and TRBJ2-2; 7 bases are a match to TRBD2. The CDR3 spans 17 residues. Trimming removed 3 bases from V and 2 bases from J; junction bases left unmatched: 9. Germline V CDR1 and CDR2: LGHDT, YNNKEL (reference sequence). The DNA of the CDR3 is TGTGCCAGCAGCCATCGCCGGGACTACCAAAACACCGGGGAGCTGTTTTTT. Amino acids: CASSHRRDYQNTGELFF.

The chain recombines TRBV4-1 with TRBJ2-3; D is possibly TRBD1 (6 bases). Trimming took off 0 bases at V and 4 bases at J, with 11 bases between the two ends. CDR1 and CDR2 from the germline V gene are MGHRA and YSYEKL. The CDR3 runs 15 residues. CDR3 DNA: TGCGCCAGCAGCCAAGACAGGGGCAAAGCAGATACGCAGTATTTT. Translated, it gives CASSQDRGKADTQYF.

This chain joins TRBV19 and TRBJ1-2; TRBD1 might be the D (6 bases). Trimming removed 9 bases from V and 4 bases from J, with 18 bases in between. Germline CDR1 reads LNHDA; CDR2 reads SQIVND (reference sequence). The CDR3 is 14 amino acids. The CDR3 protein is CASQGGAESYGYTF. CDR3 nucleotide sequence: TGTGCCAGCCAAGGGGGGGCGGAGAGCTATGGCTACACCTTC.